This record concerns one T cell receptor (beta chain) sequence. No antigen is known for it. These data come from a study of cytomegalovirus exposure and HLA in healthy donors. The study, taken as a whole, reports: Some V segments (TRBV6-2 and TRBV6-3 among them) were excluded as indistinguishable. Later analysis associated a missense DCLRE1C variant with TCR beta V- and J-gene trimming. In vitro experiments confirmed that a few CMV-associated chains were specific for CMV antigens.

In the PCR, 60 Vbeta and 13 Jbeta primers were used. Sequencing was performed with immunoSEQ multiplex PCR; in TCRdb, only in-frame clones are kept and a portion is missing. The data show more than 95,000 clones, roughly three quarters seen once. V trimming: 4 bases; J trimming: 6 bases; junction bases outside the gene matches: 9. This CDR3 region has 16 residues. CDR1 MNHNS and CDR2 SASEGT come from the germline V gene. Sequenced: PBMCs. The sequence derives from a man aged 35 to 55 in good health and CMV-seronegative. J is TRBJ1-1 and V is TRBV6-1; 12 bases map to TRBD1. As DNA, the CDR3 is TGTGCCAGCAGTGGGGGACAGGGGGCATTTTATGCTGAAGCTTTCTTT. This translates into CASSGGQGAFYAEAFF.